This T cell receptor (beta chain) was captured by sequencing in a study of control samples from healthy donors and cancer patients. The data were produced by immunoSEQ multiplex PCR, yet TCRdb's version contains in-frame clones alone and is incomplete. The sample records 95,000 to 150,000 clones, about 90% being singletons. The length of the CDR3 is 15 residues. In germline, CDR1 is SGHRS, CDR2 YFSETQ. Between the trimmed V and J ends, which lost 3 bases and 0 bases, there was a span of 10 bases. Sequencing was performed on blood. The chain is built from TRBV5-1 and TRBJ1-3; the D is unclear. This receptor was identified in a man younger than 30 in good health. This CDR3 is CASSSTVTSGNTIYF. The CDR3 bases are TGCGCCAGCAGCTCTACAGTGACCTCTGGAAACACCATATATTTT.